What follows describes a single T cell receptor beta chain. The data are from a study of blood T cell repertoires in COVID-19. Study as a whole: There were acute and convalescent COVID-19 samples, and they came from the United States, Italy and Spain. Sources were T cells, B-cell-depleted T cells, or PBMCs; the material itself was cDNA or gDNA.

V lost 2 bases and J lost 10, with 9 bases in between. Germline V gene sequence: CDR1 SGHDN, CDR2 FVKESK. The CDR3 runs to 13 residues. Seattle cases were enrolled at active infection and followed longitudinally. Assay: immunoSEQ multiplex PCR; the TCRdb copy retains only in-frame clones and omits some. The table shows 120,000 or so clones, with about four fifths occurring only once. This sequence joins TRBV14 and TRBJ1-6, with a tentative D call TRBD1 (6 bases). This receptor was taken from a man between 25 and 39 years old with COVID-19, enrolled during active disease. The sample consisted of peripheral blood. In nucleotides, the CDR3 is TGTGCCAGCAGCCAACAGGGGAGATCACCCCTCCACTTT. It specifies CASSQQGRSPLHF.